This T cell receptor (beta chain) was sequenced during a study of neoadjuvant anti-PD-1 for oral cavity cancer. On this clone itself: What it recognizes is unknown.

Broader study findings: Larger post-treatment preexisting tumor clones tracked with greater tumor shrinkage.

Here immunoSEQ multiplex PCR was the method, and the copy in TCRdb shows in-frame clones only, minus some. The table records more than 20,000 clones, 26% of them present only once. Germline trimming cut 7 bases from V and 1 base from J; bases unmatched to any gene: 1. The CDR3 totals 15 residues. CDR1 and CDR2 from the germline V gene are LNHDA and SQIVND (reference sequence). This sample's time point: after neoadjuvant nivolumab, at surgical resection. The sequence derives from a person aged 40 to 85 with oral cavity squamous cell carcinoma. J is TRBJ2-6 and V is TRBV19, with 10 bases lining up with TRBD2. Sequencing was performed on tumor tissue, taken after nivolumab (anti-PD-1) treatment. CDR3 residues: CASTSGSSGANVLTF. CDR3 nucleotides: TGTGCCAGTACTAGCGGGAGTTCTGGGGCCAACGTCCTGACTTTC.